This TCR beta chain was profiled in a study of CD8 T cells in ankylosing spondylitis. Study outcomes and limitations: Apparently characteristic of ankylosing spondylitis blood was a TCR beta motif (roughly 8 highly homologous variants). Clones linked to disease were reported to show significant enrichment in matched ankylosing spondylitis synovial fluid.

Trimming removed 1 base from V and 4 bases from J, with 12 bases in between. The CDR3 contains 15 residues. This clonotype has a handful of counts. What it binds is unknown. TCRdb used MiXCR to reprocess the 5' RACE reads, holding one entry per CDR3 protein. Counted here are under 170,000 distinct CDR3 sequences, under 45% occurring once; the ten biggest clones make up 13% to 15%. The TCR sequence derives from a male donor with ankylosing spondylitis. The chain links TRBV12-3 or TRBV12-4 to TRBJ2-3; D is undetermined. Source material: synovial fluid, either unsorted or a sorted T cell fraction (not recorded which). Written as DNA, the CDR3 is TGTGCCAGCAGTTTAGGGCCCTTCGGTCCAGATACGCAGTATTTT. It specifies CASSLGPFGPDTQYF.